The 10 T cell receptor beta chains below were found in one sample sequenced in a study of blood T cell repertoires in COVID-19. Method: immunoSEQ multiplex PCR; TCRdb's copy keeps in-frame clones and lacks some. The table includes 65,000 to 95,000 clones, around three quarters detected once. Sequencing used peripheral blood. The receptor set was obtained from a man aged 45-65 years with active or convalescent COVID-19.

The rearrangement joins TRBV6-1 to TRBJ2-2; 8 bases match TRBD1. Looked up from germline, CDR1 is MNHNS and CDR2 is SASEGT. The CDR3 length is 14 residues. The V segment lost 1 base and the J segment 6 bases; nucleotides outside the gene matches: 1. The CDR3, as DNA: TGTGCCAGCAGTGAAGAACAGGGGGCCGGGGAGCTGTTTTTT. Translating gives CASSEEQGAGELFF.

V and J are TRBV21-1 and TRBJ1-1; TRBD1, the D gene given by the table, was not confirmed from the DNA. TRBV21-1 is annotated as a pseudogene. The CDR3 loop spans 14 amino acids. CDR3 in amino acids: CASSKAGKNTEAFF. The DNA for the CDR3 is TGTGCCAGCAGCAAGGCAGGAAAGAACACTGAAGCTTTCTTT.

In its sample, this clone is medium-sized. The chain joins TRBV7-9 to TRBJ2-3; D remains unclear. Germline CDR1 and CDR2: SEHNR and FQNEAQ (reference sequence). The V end lost 6 bases, the J end lost 4 bases, and 11 bases lay between the germline ends. This CDR3 has 13 amino acids. CDR3: CASRGEQSDTQYF. The CDR3, as DNA: TGTGCCAGCAGAGGCGAACAGTCAGATACGCAGTATTTT.

The chain links TRBV12-5 to TRBJ1-1, with D possibly being TRBD1 (5 bases). Germline V gene lookup returns CDR1 LGHNT and CDR2 FRNRAP. V lost 8 bases and J 0 bases, leaving 13 bases between the germline ends. The CDR3 is made up of 14 amino acids. CDR3 nucleotide sequence: TGTGCTAGTAGTCTTGGGGGGGTGAACACTGAAGCTTTCTTT. Amino acids: CASSLGGVNTEAFF. Full variable domain (rest looked up from reference TRBV12-5 and TRBJ1-1): DARVTQTPRHKVTEMGQEVTMRCQPILGHNTVFWYRQTMMQGLELLAYFRNRAPLDDSGMPKDRFSAEMPDATLATLKIQPSEPRDSAVYFCASSLGGVNTEAFFGQGTRLTVV.

This sequence joins TRBV11-2 and TRBJ1-5, with 8 bases matching TRBD1. Trimming cost V 0 bases and J 4 bases; bases outside gene matches: 2. Germline CDR1 and CDR2: SGHAT and FQNNGV. CDR3 size: 15 residues. The CDR3 DNA follows: TGTGCCAGCAGCTTAGATCGACAGGGGAATCAGCCCCAGCATTTT. This gives the protein CASSLDRQGNQPQHF.

This clone was recorded once. The chain joins TRBV5-1 to TRBJ1-2; 7 nucleotides align to TRBD1. Trimming took 4 bases from V and 4 from J; bases not matched to a gene: 4. Per germline, CDR1 SGHRS and CDR2 YFSETQ. The CDR3 is 13 residues long. CDR3 amino acids: CASSGGQSYGYTF. CDR3 DNA: TGCGCCAGCAGCGGGGGACAGAGCTATGGCTACACCTTC.

This clone came up a few times. The junction departs from the called germline gene at one end, perhaps through a read error. V is TRBV18 and J is TRBJ1-2; TRBD1 agrees at 8 bases. Germline values: CDR1 KGHSH, CDR2 LQKENI. The CDR3 consists of 13 residues. The CDR3 DNA reads TGTGCCAGCTCACCCCAGGGGGCGAGGGGCTTCACCTTC. Translation gives CASSPQGARGFTF.

This clone was recorded once. V is TRBV4-3 and J is TRBJ1-1; 7 positions agree with TRBD1. V shed 4 bases and J 5 bases; nucleotides not matched to a gene: 10. This CDR3 has 15 residues. Germline CDR1 is LGHNA and CDR2 is YSLEER. The CDR3 sequence is CASSPRQGGMTEAFF. In DNA, the CDR3 is TGCGCCAGCAGCCCTCGCCAGGGGGGTATGACTGAAGCTTTCTTT.

The chain is built from TRBV6-1 and TRBJ2-6; 7 nucleotides match TRBD1. The CDR3 length is 20 residues. Germline V gives CDR1 MNHNS, CDR2 SASEGT. The V and J ends lost 4 bases and 0 bases, in that order; junction bases with no gene match: 15. This chain's CDR3 is CASSATGVHFKPSGANVLTF. DNA of the CDR3: TGTGCCAGCAGTGCCACAGGGGTCCACTTCAAGCCCTCTGGGGCCAACGTCCTGACTTTC.

CDR3 sequence (DNA): TGTGCCAGTAGTATTTCCCTGAGCACTGAAGCTTTCTTT. Translated: CASSISLSTEAFF. The chain couples TRBV19 to TRBJ1-1, with no clear D. Germline values: CDR1 LNHDA, CDR2 SQIVND (reference sequence). V was shortened by 3 bases and J by 4 bases, with 9 bases between the two germline ends. This CDR3 region has 13 residues.